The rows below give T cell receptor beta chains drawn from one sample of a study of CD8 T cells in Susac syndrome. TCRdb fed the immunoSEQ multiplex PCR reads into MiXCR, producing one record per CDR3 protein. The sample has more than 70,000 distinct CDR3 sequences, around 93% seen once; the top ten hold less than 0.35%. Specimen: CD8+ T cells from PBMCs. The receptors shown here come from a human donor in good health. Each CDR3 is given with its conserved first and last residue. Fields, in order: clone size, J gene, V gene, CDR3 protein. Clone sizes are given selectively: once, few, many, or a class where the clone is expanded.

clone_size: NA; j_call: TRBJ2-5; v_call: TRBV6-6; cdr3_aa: CASRGLAGDQETQYF
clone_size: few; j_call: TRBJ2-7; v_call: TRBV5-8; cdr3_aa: CASSLDLSYEQYF
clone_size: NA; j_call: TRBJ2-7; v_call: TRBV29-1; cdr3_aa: CSVEEGGRSYEQYF
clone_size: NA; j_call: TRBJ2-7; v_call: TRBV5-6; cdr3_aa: CASSLMGREVRYEQYF
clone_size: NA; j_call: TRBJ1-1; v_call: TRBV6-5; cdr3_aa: CASSYSIGQGNTEAFF
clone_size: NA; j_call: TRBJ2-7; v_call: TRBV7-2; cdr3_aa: CASSPNPTGDSSYEQYF
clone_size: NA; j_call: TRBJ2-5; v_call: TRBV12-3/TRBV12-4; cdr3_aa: CASSLTSGGRETQYF
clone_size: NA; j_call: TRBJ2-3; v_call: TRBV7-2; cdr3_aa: CATWGLAGGPRPDTQYF
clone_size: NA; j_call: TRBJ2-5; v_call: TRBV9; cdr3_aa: CASSAGETQYF
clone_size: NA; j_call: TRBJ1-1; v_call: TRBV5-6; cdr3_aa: CASSVLDGLNTEAFF
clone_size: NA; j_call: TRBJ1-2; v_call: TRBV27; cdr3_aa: CASSYGGGPFFNYGYTF
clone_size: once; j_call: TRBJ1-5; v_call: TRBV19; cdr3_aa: CASSTRQGDNQPQHF
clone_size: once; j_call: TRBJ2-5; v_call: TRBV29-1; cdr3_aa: CSVEIGANVETQYF
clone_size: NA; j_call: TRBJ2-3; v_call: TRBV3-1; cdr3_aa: CASSQPGTSGTDTQYF
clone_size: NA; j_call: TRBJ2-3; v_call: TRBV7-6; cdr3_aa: CASSLGTSGVAGTDTQYF
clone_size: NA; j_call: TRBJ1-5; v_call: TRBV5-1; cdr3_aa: CASSLAVDSNQPQHF
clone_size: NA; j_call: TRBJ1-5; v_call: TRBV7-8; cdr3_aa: CASSFVGSNQPQHF
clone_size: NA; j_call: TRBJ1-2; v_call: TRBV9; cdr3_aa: CASSVVTGASDGYTF
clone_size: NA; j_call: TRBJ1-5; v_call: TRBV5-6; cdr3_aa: CASSLGAYQPQHF
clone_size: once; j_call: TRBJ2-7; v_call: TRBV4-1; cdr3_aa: CASSHPGEGAYEQYF
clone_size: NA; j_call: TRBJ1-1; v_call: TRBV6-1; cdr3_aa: CASPGQLNTEAFF
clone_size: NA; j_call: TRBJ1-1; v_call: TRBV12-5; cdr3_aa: CASGFSLNTEAFF
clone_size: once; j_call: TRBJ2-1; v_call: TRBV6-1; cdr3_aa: CASSEKYNEQFF
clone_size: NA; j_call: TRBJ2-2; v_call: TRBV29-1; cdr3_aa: CSVVLTGELFF
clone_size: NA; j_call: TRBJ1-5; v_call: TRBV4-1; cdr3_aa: CASSQEAFGPRGSQPQHF
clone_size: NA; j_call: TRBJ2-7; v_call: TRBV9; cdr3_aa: CTSSVEPSYEQYF
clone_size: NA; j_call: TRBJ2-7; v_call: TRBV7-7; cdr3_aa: CASSPGTGRDEQYF
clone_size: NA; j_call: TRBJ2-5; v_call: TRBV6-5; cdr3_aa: CASSFRDSWETQYF
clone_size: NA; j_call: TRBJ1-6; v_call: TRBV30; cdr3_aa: CAWSVLAGEVNSPLHF
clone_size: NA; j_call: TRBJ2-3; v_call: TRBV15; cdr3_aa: CATSRGSDTQYF
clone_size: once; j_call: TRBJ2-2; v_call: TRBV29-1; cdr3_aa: CSVPYGDTGELFF
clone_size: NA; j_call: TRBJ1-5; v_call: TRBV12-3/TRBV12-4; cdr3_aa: CASSQQGAYQPQHF
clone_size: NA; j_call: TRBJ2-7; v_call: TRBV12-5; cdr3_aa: CASGQGQDPLYYEQYF
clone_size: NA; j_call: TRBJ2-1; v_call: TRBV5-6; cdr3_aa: CASSFVLAPEQFF
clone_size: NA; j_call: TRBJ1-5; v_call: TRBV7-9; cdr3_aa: CASSSVGPGDQPQHF
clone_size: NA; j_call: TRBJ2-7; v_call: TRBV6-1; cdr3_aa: CASQGQGLYEQYF
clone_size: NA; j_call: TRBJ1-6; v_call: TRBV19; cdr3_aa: CASSRDPSGVDSPLHF
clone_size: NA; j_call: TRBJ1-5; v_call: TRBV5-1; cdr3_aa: CASSLGTGIHNQPQHF
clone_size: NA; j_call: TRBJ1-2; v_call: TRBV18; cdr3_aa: CASSPPTNREGYGYTF
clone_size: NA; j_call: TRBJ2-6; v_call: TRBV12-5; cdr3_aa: CASGLVLGDSGANVLTF